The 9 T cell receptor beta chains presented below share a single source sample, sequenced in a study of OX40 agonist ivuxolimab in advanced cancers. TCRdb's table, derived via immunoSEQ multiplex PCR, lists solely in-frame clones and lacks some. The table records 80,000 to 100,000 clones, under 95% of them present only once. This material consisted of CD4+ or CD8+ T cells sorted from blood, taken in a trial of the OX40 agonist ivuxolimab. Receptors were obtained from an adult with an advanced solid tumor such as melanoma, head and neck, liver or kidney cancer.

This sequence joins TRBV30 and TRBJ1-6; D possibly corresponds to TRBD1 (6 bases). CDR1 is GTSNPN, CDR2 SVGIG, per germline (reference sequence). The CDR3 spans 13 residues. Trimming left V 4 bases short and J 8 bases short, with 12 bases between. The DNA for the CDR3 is TGTGCCTGGACGGACAGATCCGATTCACCCCTCCACTTT. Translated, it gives CAWTDRSDSPLHF.

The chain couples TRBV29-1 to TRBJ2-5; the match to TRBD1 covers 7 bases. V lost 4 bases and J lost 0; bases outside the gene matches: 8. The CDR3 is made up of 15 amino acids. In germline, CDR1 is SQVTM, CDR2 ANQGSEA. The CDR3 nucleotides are TGCAGCGTTGCCAGAGTACAGGGGTACCAAGAGACCCAGTACTTC. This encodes CSVARVQGYQETQYF.

CDR3 sequence reads: CASSPPNLGTGTEQYF. In DNA form, the CDR3 reads TGTGCCAGCTCACCACCTAACCTGGGGACAGGGACTGAGCAGTACTTC. The rearrangement joins TRBV18 to TRBJ2-7; 9 bases fit TRBD1. This CDR3 spans 16 amino acids. Germline V gene data show CDR1 as KGHSH and CDR2 as LQKENI. V lost 0 bases and J lost 7; bases outside the gene matches: 10.

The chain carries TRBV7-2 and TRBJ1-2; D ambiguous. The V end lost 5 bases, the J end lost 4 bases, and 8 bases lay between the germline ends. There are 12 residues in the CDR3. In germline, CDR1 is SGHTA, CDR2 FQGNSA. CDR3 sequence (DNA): TGTGCCAGCAGCCAGGCCAGCTATGGCTACACCTTC. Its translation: CASSQASYGYTF.

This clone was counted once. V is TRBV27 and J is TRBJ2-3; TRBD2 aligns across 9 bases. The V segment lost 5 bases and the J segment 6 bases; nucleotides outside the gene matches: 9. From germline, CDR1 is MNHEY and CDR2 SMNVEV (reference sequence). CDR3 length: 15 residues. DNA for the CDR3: TGTGCCAGCAGTAGTAGCGGGAGAGTCGGGGATACGCAGTATTTT. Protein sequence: CASSSSGRVGDTQYF.

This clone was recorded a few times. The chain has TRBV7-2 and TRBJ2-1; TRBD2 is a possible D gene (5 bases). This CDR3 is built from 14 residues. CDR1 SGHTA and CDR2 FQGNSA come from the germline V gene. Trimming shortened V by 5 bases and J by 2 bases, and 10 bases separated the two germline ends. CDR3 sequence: CASSPGWPYNEQFF. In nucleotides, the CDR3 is TGTGCCAGCAGCCCGGGGTGGCCCTACAATGAGCAGTTCTTC.

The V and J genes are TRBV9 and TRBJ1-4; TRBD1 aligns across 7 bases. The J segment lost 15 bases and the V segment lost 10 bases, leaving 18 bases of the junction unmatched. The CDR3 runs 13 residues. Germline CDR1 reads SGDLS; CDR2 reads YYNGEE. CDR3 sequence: CAHRMRTGTVLFF. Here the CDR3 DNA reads TGTGCCCACCGTATGAGGACCGGGACAGTCTTGTTTTTT.

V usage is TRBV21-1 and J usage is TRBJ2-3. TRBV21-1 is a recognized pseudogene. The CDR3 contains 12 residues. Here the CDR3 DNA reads TGTGCCAGCAGCATGGGCACAGATACGCAGTATTTT. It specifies CASSMGTDTQYF.

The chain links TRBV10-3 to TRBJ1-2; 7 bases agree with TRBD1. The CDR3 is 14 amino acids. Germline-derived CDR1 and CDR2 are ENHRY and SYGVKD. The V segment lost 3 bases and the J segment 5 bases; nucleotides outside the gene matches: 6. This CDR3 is CAISEQGRGYGYTF. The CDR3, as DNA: TGTGCCATCAGTGAACAGGGGCGAGGGTATGGCTACACCTTC.